A selection of T cell receptor beta chains follows, all from one sample in a study of blood T cells in healthy people across ages. From the 5' RACE reads, TCRdb called clonotypes with MiXCR, one entry per CDR3 protein. The top ten clones hold roughly 24% of a sample with approximately 1,700,000 distinct CDR3 sequences, about two fifths of them seen once. Source material: blood. All receptors come from a human donor in good health. Each CDR3 is given with its conserved first and last residue. The order of the fields is V gene, D gene, J gene, clone size, CDR3 DNA, CDR3 protein. D genes are given only for firm matches. Rows may omit the clone size; those that give it use once, few, many or a size class.

TRBV7-2	TRBD1	TRBJ1-1	few	TGTGCCAGCAGCATAAGACAGGGAACGAACACTGAAGCTTTCTTT	CASSIRQGTNTEAFF
TRBV4-2	-	TRBJ1-6	few	TGTGCCAGCAGCCAAGATATAAGTAATTCACCCCTCCACTTT	CASSQDISNSPLHF
TRBV6-2/TRBV6-3	TRBD2	TRBJ2-1	-	TGTGCCAGCAGTCAATCAGCGGGGGCTGGCGAGCAGTTCTTC	CASSQSAGAGEQFF
TRBV4-2	TRBD2	TRBJ2-5	-	TGTGCCAGCAGCCGTACCCGACTAGCGGGGTTGGGCAAGCAGTACTTC	CASSRTRLAGLGKQYF
TRBV6-1	TRBD1	TRBJ2-3	-	TGTGCCAGCAGACCCCCTTCGACAGGGGGAAGCACAGATACGCAGTATTTT	CASRPPSTGGSTDTQYF
TRBV7-2	-	TRBJ1-2	few	TGTGCCAGCAGCTTAGCAGGGTACGACTATGGCTACACCTTC	CASSLAGYDYGYTF
TRBV7-9	-	TRBJ1-2	-	TGTGCCAGCAGCCTAGGGGACGCTTATGGCTACACCTTC	CASSLGDAYGYTF
TRBV4-3	TRBD2	TRBJ2-3	-	TGCGCCAGCAGCCAAGAGGTAGCGGGGTTCACAGATACGCAGTATTTT	CASSQEVAGFTDTQYF
TRBV6-2/TRBV6-3	TRBD2	TRBJ2-1	-	TGTGCCAGTGACCTAGCGGGGGGGCCGAATGAGCAGTTCTTC	CASDLAGGPNEQFF
TRBV7-2	-	TRBJ1-2	-	TGTGCCAGCAGCTTAGGGACGGGCCAGGGCTGTGGCTACACCTTC	CASSLGTGQGCGYTF
TRBV28	-	TRBJ2-3	-	TGTGCCAGCAATTTAGATCCGGACGGCTCGACCCGCACAGATACGCAGTATTTT	CASNLDPDGSTRTDTQYF
TRBV14	-	TRBJ1-5	-	TGTGCCAGCAGCCAAGAACTCATGGGTCAGCCCCAGCATTTT	CASSQELMGQPQHF
TRBV19	-	TRBJ2-5	-	TGTGCCAGTAGTATAATAGGAAAGGGGGAGACCCAGTACTTC	CASSIIGKGETQYF
TRBV7-9	-	TRBJ1-1	few	TGTGCCAGCAGATCGGACAGACTTGAAGCTTTCTTT	CASRSDRLEAFF
TRBV20-1	TRBD2	TRBJ2-1	few	TGCAGTGTCCGGGGGGGCCATTACAATGAGCAGTTCTTC	CSVRGGHYNEQFF
TRBV11-3	-	TRBJ2-1	-	TGTGCCAGCAGCTTAGGGGGGATAGGGGGCTACAATGAGCAGTTCTTC	CASSLGGIGGYNEQFF
TRBV4-2	-	TRBJ2-3	-	TGTGCCAGCAGCCAAGGGCCAGGGGGGGGGCCAGATACGCAGTATTTT	CASSQGPGGGPDTQYF
TRBV4-1	-	TRBJ1-2	few	TGCGCCAGCAGCCAAGAGATGGGGGGGGACTATGGCTACACCTTC	CASSQEMGGDYGYTF
TRBV19	-	TRBJ2-5	many	TGTGCCAGTACTTCTCATGGGGGTGAGACCCAGTACTTC	CASTSHGGETQYF
TRBV29-1	-	TRBJ2-3	few	TGCAGCGTTACGGGCAGGCAAACAGATACGCAGTATTTT	CSVTGRQTDTQYF
TRBV7-2	TRBD2	TRBJ2-3	-	TGTGCCAGCAGCTTAGTAGGCGGGGGTTTGGATACGCAGTATTTT	CASSLVGGGLDTQYF
TRBV28	TRBD1	TRBJ1-2	few	TGTGCCAGCAGTTCAAGGGGGCGATATGGCTACACCTTC	CASSSRGRYGYTF
TRBV18	TRBD2	TRBJ2-1	few	TGTGCCAGCTCACCAGTACTAGCGGGGGACAATGAGCAGTTCTTC	CASSPVLAGDNEQFF
TRBV11-3	-	TRBJ1-2	-	TGTGCCAGCACCAGAGAGTCCAAAGTAGAGTATGGCTACACCTTC	CASTRESKVEYGYTF
TRBV6-6	TRBD2	TRBJ2-4	-	TGTGCCAGCAGTAATAGCGGGGGGGCAACCAAAAACATTCAGTACTTC	CASSNSGGATKNIQYF
TRBV2	-	TRBJ1-2	-	TGTGCCAGCAGTGAAGGGATTGTATGGGGCTACACCTTC	CASSEGIVWGYTF
TRBV2	-	TRBJ1-5	-	TGTGCCAGCAAAGACAGTAGCAATCAGCCCCAGCATTTT	CASKDSSNQPQHF
TRBV7-9	TRBD2	TRBJ2-7	-	TGTGCCAGCAGCTTAAGCGGGGGGGTGATCTACGAGCAGTACTTC	CASSLSGGVIYEQYF
TRBV7-2	-	TRBJ1-2	few	TGTGCCAGCAGCTTAGCGAGGACAGATTACTATGGCTACACCTTC	CASSLARTDYYGYTF
TRBV5-6	-	TRBJ2-2	-	TGTGCCAGCAGCCAGGGACATTGGTCGGGCACCGGGGAGCTGTTTTTT	CASSQGHWSGTGELFF
TRBV6-2/TRBV6-3	-	TRBJ1-2	once	TGTGCCAGCAGTTACACAGGCGCGGCTGGCGACACCTTC	CASSYTGAAGDTF
TRBV7-2	TRBD2	TRBJ2-1	few	TGTGCCAGCAGCTTACGGGTAGCGGGGGGCCCGTCTCATGAGCAGTTCTTC	CASSLRVAGGPSHEQFF
TRBV20-1	-	TRBJ2-5	few	TGCAGTGCTATTCCCGGGGAGACCCAGTACTTC	CSAIPGETQYF
TRBV6-5	-	TRBJ2-2	-	TGTGCCAGCAGTTGGGGGGGCGAGAAGGAATACGGGGAGCTGTTTTTT	CASSWGGEKEYGELFF
TRBV20-1	-	TRBJ2-7	-	TGCAGTGCCATCAGGGGGGCGGACTACGAGCAGTACTTC	CSAIRGADYEQYF
TRBV11-2	-	TRBJ2-5	few	TGTGCCAGCAGCTTAATGGGTCGACCTAGACAGTCCAGAGAGACCCAGTACTTC	CASSLMGRPRQSRETQYF
TRBV5-1	TRBD1	TRBJ2-1	few	TGCGCCAGCAGCTTGGTGGGGGACAGGGACCACAATGAGCAGTTCTTC	CASSLVGDRDHNEQFF
TRBV12-5	-	TRBJ2-3	few	TGTGCTAGTGGCGATGGAAGCGGTCCAACGGCGGCGCAGTATTTT	CASGDGSGPTAAQYF
TRBV6-6	-	TRBJ1-1	-	TGTGCCAGCAGGTCCGGGACGAACACTGAAGCTTTCTTT	CASRSGTNTEAFF
TRBV9	-	TRBJ1-2	-	TGTGCCAGCAGCCCAATGGGGGAGGACCCCTATGGCTACACCTTC	CASSPMGEDPYGYTF
TRBV12-5	-	TRBJ2-1	few	TGTGCTAGTGGGCCCGGTCCCAATGAGCAGTTCTTC	CASGPGPNEQFF